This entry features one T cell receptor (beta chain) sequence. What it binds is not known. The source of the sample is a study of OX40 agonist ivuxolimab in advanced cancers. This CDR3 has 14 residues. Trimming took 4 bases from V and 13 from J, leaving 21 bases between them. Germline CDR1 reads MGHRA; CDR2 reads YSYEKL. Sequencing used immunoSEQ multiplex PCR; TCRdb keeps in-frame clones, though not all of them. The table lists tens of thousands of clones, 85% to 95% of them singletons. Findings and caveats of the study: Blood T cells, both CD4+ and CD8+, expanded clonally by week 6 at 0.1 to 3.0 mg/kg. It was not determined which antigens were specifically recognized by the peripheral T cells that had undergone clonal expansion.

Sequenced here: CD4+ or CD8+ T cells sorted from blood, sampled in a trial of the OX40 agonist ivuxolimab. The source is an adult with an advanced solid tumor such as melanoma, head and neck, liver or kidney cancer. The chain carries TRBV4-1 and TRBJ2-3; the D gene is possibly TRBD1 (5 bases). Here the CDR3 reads CASSRETRDDKKYF. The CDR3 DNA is TGCGCCAGCAGCCGAGAAACCAGGGATGATAAAAAGTATTTT.